The clone carrying this T cell receptor (beta chain) was recorded once. This table comes from immunoSEQ multiplex PCR, and its TCRdb copy is limited to in-frame clones, with some not included. The sample comprises about 36,000 clones, over 80% of which are singletons, and approximately 15% rests with the top ten. The data stem from a study of blood T cell repertoires in COVID-19. The V gene's germline CDR1 is MNHEY and CDR2 SVGEGT. This CDR3 has 16 amino acids. V gave up 6 bases and J gave up 2 bases; unmatched junction bases: 8. This TCR derives from a human donor in a cohort sampled during active COVID-19. Specimen: peripheral blood. The rearrangement links TRBV6-2 or TRBV6-3 to TRBJ1-5, with TRBD1 matching over 9 bases. DNA of the CDR3: TGTGCCAGCAGCCCGACAGGGGGGGTTGGCAATCAGCCCCAGCATTTT. Protein sequence: CASSPTGGVGNQPQHF.